A selection of T cell receptor beta chains follows, all from one sample in a study of OX40 agonist ivuxolimab in advanced cancers. TCRdb's table, derived via immunoSEQ multiplex PCR, lists solely in-frame clones and lacks some. The table lists 60,000 to 75,000 clones, 80% to 85% of them singletons. The sequences come from CD4+ or CD8+ T cells sorted from blood, collected in a trial of the OX40 agonist ivuxolimab. Source of these receptors: an adult with an advanced solid tumor such as melanoma, head and neck, liver or kidney cancer. Both conserved end residues are part of each CDR3. Each record gives: D gene, J gene, clone size, V gene, CDR3 protein, CDR3 DNA. A D gene is named only where the DNA matches it firmly. The size entry is marked missing in some rows and otherwise reads once, few, many or a size class.

D: NA; J: TRBJ1-3; size: NA; V: TRBV7-9; CDR3: CASSPASAASGNTIYF; DNA: TGTGCCAGCAGCCCCGCCTCGGCGGCCTCTGGAAACACCATATATTTT
D: NA; J: TRBJ1-4; size: NA; V: TRBV7-9; CDR3: CASSGDGRKLFF; DNA: TGTGCCAGCAGCGGAGATGGGAGGAAACTGTTTTTT
D: NA; J: TRBJ2-5; size: NA; V: TRBV18; CDR3: CASSQDPLGETQYF; DNA: TGTGCCAGCTCACAGGACCCCCTGGGGGAGACCCAGTACTTC
D: TRBD1; J: TRBJ1-5; size: NA; V: TRBV14; CDR3: CASSQGQGIRNQPQHF; DNA: TGTGCCAGCAGCCAAGGACAGGGGATTCGCAATCAGCCCCAGCATTTT
D: TRBD1; J: TRBJ1-2; size: NA; V: TRBV27; CDR3: CASSFEDRGYLGGYTF; DNA: TGTGCCAGCAGTTTTGAGGACAGGGGCTATTTAGGTGGCTACACCTTC
D: NA; J: TRBJ1-1; size: NA; V: TRBV11-2; CDR3: CASSLTYTEAFF; DNA: TGTGCCAGCAGCTTAACTTACACTGAAGCTTTCTTT
D: NA; J: TRBJ2-3; size: once; V: TRBV29-1; CDR3: CSVVGGPSSTDTQYF; DNA: TGCAGCGTTGTCGGGGGGCCTTCTAGCACAGATACGCAGTATTTT
D: NA; J: TRBJ2-4; size: NA; V: TRBV27; CDR3: CASSPRGLAKNIQYF; DNA: TGTGCCAGCAGTCCCCGCGGGCTAGCCAAAAACATTCAGTACTTC
D: TRBD2; J: TRBJ2-3; size: NA; V: TRBV5-4; CDR3: CASSLAGLAGKNTDTQYF; DNA: TGTGCCAGCAGCTTGGCGGGACTAGCGGGGAAAAACACAGATACGCAGTATTTT
D: NA; J: TRBJ2-7; size: NA; V: TRBV11-2; CDR3: CASSLHTSYEQYF; DNA: TGTGCCAGCAGCTTGCACACCTCCTACGAGCAGTACTTC
D: TRBD1; J: TRBJ2-7; size: NA; V: TRBV13; CDR3: CASSVLTGGVYEQYF; DNA: TGTGCCAGCAGCGTATTGACAGGGGGCGTTTACGAGCAGTACTTC
D: NA; J: TRBJ2-7; size: few; V: TRBV7-8; CDR3: CASSSRAYEQYF; DNA: TGTGCCAGCAGCTCCAGAGCCTACGAGCAGTACTTC
D: TRBD1; J: TRBJ1-6; size: NA; V: TRBV6-5; CDR3: CASTRDSNSPLHF; DNA: TGTGCCAGCACTCGGGACAGCAATTCACCCCTCCACTTT
D: TRBD2; J: TRBJ2-2; size: NA; V: TRBV4-1; CDR3: CASSLAGEGGELFF; DNA: TGCGCCAGCAGTCTAGCGGGGGAGGGCGGGGAGCTGTTTTTT
D: NA; J: TRBJ2-7; size: NA; V: TRBV30; CDR3: CACLEGGYEQYF; DNA: TGTGCCTGTTTGGAGGGGGGCTACGAGCAGTACTTC
D: NA; J: TRBJ2-2; size: NA; V: TRBV7-3; CDR3: CASSSSGELFF; DNA: TGTGCCAGCAGCTCCAGCGGGGAGCTGTTTTTT
D: TRBD2; J: TRBJ2-1; size: NA; V: TRBV19; CDR3: CASSMGTSQFF; DNA: TGTGCCAGTAGTATGGGGACTAGTCAGTTCTTC
D: NA; J: TRBJ1-5; size: few; V: TRBV30; CDR3: CAWSPTRYTNQPQHF; DNA: TGTGCCTGGAGTCCCACTCGGTACACCAATCAGCCCCAGCATTTT
D: TRBD1; J: TRBJ2-2; size: NA; V: TRBV9; CDR3: CASSGTGRTGELFF; DNA: TGTGCCAGCAGCGGGACAGGGAGGACCGGGGAGCTGTTTTTT
D: NA; J: TRBJ1-2; size: NA; V: TRBV7-9; CDR3: CASSLAVQSGYTF; DNA: TGTGCCAGCAGCTTAGCGGTACAAAGTGGCTACACCTTC
D: NA; J: TRBJ2-1; size: NA; V: TRBV5-1; CDR3: CASSEGNSYNEQFF; DNA: TGCGCCAGCAGCGAGGGGAATTCCTACAATGAGCAGTTCTTC
D: TRBD1; J: TRBJ2-7; size: medium-sized; V: TRBV4-2; CDR3: CASSQEIVAQGAVYEQYF; DNA: TGTGCCAGCAGCCAAGAAATAGTGGCACAGGGGGCGGTCTACGAGCAGTACTTC
D: NA; J: TRBJ2-2; size: NA; V: TRBV25-1; CDR3: CASSFPGYTGELFF; DNA: TGTGCCAGCAGTTTCCCAGGGTACACCGGGGAGCTGTTTTTT
D: NA; J: TRBJ2-7; size: NA; V: TRBV5-5; CDR3: CASSLGLGRYEQYF; DNA: TGTGCCAGCAGCTTGGGGCTAGGGCGCTACGAGCAGTACTTC
D: NA; J: TRBJ1-2; size: once; V: TRBV6-1; CDR3: CASSEDIRNYGYTF; DNA: TGTGCCAGCAGCGAAGACATTCGAAACTATGGCTACACCTTC
D: NA; J: TRBJ1-4; size: NA; V: TRBV10-3; CDR3: CAISDTSPNEKLFF; DNA: TGTGCCATCAGTGATACGAGTCCTAATGAAAAACTGTTTTTT
D: TRBD1; J: TRBJ1-2; size: medium-sized; V: TRBV5-4; CDR3: CASSFRGQGNYGYTF; DNA: TGTGCCAGCAGCTTTAGGGGGCAGGGGAACTATGGCTACACCTTC
D: NA; J: TRBJ2-4; size: once; V: TRBV5-5; CDR3: CASSLEAGVAKNIQYF; DNA: TGTGCCAGCAGCTTGGAGGCAGGGGTAGCCAAAAACATTCAGTACTTC
D: TRBD1; J: TRBJ1-6; size: NA; V: TRBV7-9; CDR3: CASRSDRGKYSPLHF; DNA: TGTGCCAGCAGGAGCGACAGGGGGAAGTATTCACCCCTCCACTTT
D: TRBD2; J: TRBJ2-7; size: NA; V: TRBV7-9; CDR3: CASSPGLAGVYEQYF; DNA: TGTGCCAGCAGCCCGGGACTAGCGGGAGTCTACGAGCAGTACTTC
D: NA; J: TRBJ1-2; size: once; V: TRBV7-2; CDR3: CASSSYKGGSGYTF; DNA: TGTGCCAGCAGCTCGTATAAGGGAGGGTCTGGCTACACCTTC
D: NA; J: TRBJ1-2; size: NA; V: TRBV28; CDR3: CASSLGQIGGYTF; DNA: TGTGCCAGCAGTTTAGGTCAAATTGGGGGCTACACCTTC
D: NA; J: TRBJ1-1; size: NA; V: TRBV12-5; CDR3: CASGLQGNTEAFF; DNA: TGTGCTAGTGGTTTACAGGGGAACACTGAAGCTTTCTTT
D: NA; J: TRBJ2-7; size: NA; V: TRBV5-6; CDR3: CASSLGRSYEQYF; DNA: TGTGCCAGCAGCTTGGGGAGATCCTACGAGCAGTACTTC
D: NA; J: TRBJ2-7; size: NA; V: TRBV2; CDR3: CASSEKVSAPNEQYF; DNA: TGTGCCAGCAGTGAGAAGGTGTCAGCTCCCAACGAGCAGTACTTC
D: NA; J: TRBJ1-3; size: NA; V: TRBV4-3; CDR3: CASSQTRTPGNTIYF; DNA: TGCGCCAGCAGCCAAACAAGGACTCCTGGAAACACCATATATTTT
D: TRBD1; J: TRBJ1-2; size: NA; V: TRBV6-6; CDR3: CASSSGGRDYGYTF; DNA: TGTGCCAGCAGTTCAGGGGGGCGGGACTATGGCTACACCTTC
D: NA; J: TRBJ2-1; size: NA; V: TRBV11-2; CDR3: CASSLGGGPYNEQFF; DNA: TGTGCCAGCAGCTTAGGTGGGGGGCCCTACAATGAGCAGTTCTTC
D: NA; J: TRBJ2-1; size: few; V: TRBV9; CDR3: CASSVAGSSGNEQFF; DNA: TGTGCCAGCAGCGTAGCCGGGAGCAGTGGCAATGAGCAGTTCTTC
D: TRBD2; J: TRBJ2-3; size: NA; V: TRBV7-9; CDR3: CASSLLAGAGDTQYF; DNA: TGTGCCAGCAGCTTACTAGCGGGAGCAGGGGATACGCAGTATTTT
D: NA; J: TRBJ1-2; size: NA; V: TRBV28; CDR3: CASAASNYGYTF; DNA: TGTGCCAGCGCCGCCTCTAACTATGGCTACACCTTC
D: TRBD2; J: TRBJ2-1; size: NA; V: TRBV5-1; CDR3: CASSLVLAGLNEQFF; DNA: TGCGCCAGCAGCTTGGTATTAGCGGGCCTAAATGAGCAGTTCTTC
D: NA; J: TRBJ2-7; size: NA; V: TRBV4-1; CDR3: CASSQGGGGTYEQYF; DNA: TGCGCCAGCAGCCAAGGGGGAGGGGGCACCTACGAGCAGTACTTC
D: NA; J: TRBJ2-1; size: NA; V: TRBV7-6; CDR3: CASSQAGQQFF; DNA: TGTGCCAGCAGCCAAGCGGGACAACAGTTCTTC
D: TRBD1; J: TRBJ1-4; size: NA; V: TRBV27; CDR3: CASSFLTGTGHEKLFF; DNA: TGTGCCAGCAGTTTCCTCACCGGGACAGGGCATGAAAAACTGTTTTTT
D: TRBD1; J: TRBJ2-2; size: NA; V: TRBV4-1; CDR3: CASSYRTGRTGELFF; DNA: TGCGCCAGCAGCTACAGGACAGGGCGAACCGGGGAGCTGTTTTTT
D: TRBD2; J: TRBJ2-5; size: NA; V: TRBV7-7; CDR3: CASSPFDSGDLQETQYF; DNA: TGTGCTAGCAGCCCCTTTGACAGCGGGGACCTACAAGAGACCCAGTACTTC
D: NA; J: TRBJ2-1; size: NA; V: TRBV15; CDR3: CATSRDVIRGRGNEQFF; DNA: TGTGCCACCAGCAGAGACGTCATCCGGGGGAGAGGCAATGAGCAGTTCTTC
D: TRBD2; J: TRBJ2-7; size: once; V: TRBV10-2; CDR3: CASSGTSGEHLYEQYF; DNA: TGCGCCAGCAGTGGAACTAGCGGGGAGCACCTCTACGAGCAGTACTTC